Listed below are T cell receptor beta chains from one sample, sequenced in a study of T cells in localized non-small cell lung cancer. Assay used: immunoSEQ multiplex PCR; TCRdb lists only in-frame clones, some missing. The sample lists approximately 89,000 clones; around three quarters were seen once. Sequencing was performed on PBMCs, taken before any cancer treatment. These receptors all come from a man aged 40 to 69 with stage II squamous cell lung carcinoma. Each CDR3 is given with its conserved first and last residue. A D gene is named only where the DNA matches it firmly. Not every row has a clone size; where given, it reads once, few, many or a size class.

V gene	D gene	clone size	J gene	CDR3 DNA	CDR3 protein
TRBV7-9	TRBD1	-	TRBJ1-6	TGTGCCAGCAGTTTTGCACAGGGGTCCGGATCACCCCTCCACTTT	CASSFAQGSGSPLHF
TRBV28	-	-	TRBJ1-1	TGTGCCAGCAGCCGTCTTATAAGCACTGAAGCTTTCTTT	CASSRLISTEAFF
TRBV5-4	-	-	TRBJ1-4	TGCGCCAGCAGCCAAGCGGCAGGTGAAAAACTGTTTTTT	CASSQAAGEKLFF
TRBV28	-	-	TRBJ1-5	TGTGCCAGCAGTTTAACTATCGGTAGCAATCAGCCCCAGCATTTT	CASSLTIGSNQPQHF
TRBV25-1	-	-	TRBJ1-6	TGTGCCAGCAGTGAGTCAGGGCGACAATCACCCCTCCACTTT	CASSESGRQSPLHF
TRBV5-6	-	few	TRBJ2-2	TGTGCCAGCAGCTTGGGGGGGCGCGGCACCGGGGAGCTGTTTTTT	CASSLGGRGTGELFF
TRBV7-8	TRBD1	-	TRBJ2-5	TGTGCCAGCAGCTCGACGCGGACAGGGGGAGGAGAGACCCAGTACTTC	CASSSTRTGGGETQYF
TRBV2	-	many	TRBJ1-6	TGTGCCAGCATCGAGGGCCTGAATTCACCCCTCCACTTT	CASIEGLNSPLHF
TRBV7-3	-	-	TRBJ2-1	TGTGCCAGCAGCTTAACCGACAGCTACTACAATGAGCAGTTCTTC	CASSLTDSYYNEQFF
TRBV5-3	TRBD1	-	TRBJ1-5	TGTGCCAGAAGCTGGGACAGGGGGAGACCGGGGCCGGGGTATAGCAATCAGCCCCAGCATTTT	CARSWDRGRPGPGYSNQPQHF
TRBV7-8	-	few	TRBJ2-7	TGTGCCAGCGCCAAATCTCGCGCGAGCTCCTACGAGCAGTACTTC	CASAKSRASSYEQYF
TRBV9	TRBD2	-	TRBJ2-2	TGTGCCAGCAGGAGGGGGGCAACTAGCGGAGCGGGTCCCACCGGGGAGCTGTTTTTT	CASRRGATSGAGPTGELFF
TRBV6-6	-	-	TRBJ1-2	TGTGCCAGCAGTTACTCGGGGGGGAAGAAGTATGGCTACACCTTC	CASSYSGGKKYGYTF
TRBV30	TRBD2	few	TRBJ2-1	TGTGCCTGGAGCTTCCCAACCGGACGGCTGCGGGAGGTAAGGGACAATGAGCAGTTCTTC	CAWSFPTGRLREVRDNEQFF
TRBV13	-	-	TRBJ2-7	TGTGCCAGCAGCTTAGGCTACCCTCCCTACGAGCAGTACTTC	CASSLGYPPYEQYF
TRBV5-1	-	-	TRBJ2-7	TGCGCCAGCAGCCCGGGGATCTACGAGCAGTACTTC	CASSPGIYEQYF
TRBV18	-	-	TRBJ1-2	TGTGCCAGCTCACTCGGGTCCGCTAGTGGCTACACCTTC	CASSLGSASGYTF
TRBV7-9	TRBD2	-	TRBJ2-7	TGTGCCAGCAGCTTAAGCGGGATTTTCAACGAGCAGTACTTC	CASSLSGIFNEQYF
TRBV28	TRBD1	-	TRBJ2-7	TGTGCCAGCACCATACAGGGGCCGCCTCCCTACGAGCAGTACTTC	CASTIQGPPPYEQYF
TRBV7-7	-	-	TRBJ2-1	TGTGCTAGCAGCTTAGGGAACAGCTACAATGAGCAGTTCTTC	CASSLGNSYNEQFF
TRBV9	TRBD1	-	TRBJ1-6	TGTGCCAGCAGCGTACGGACAGGGGGCTCACCCCTCCACTTT	CASSVRTGGSPLHF
TRBV28	-	-	TRBJ1-1	TGTGCCAGCTTGGGGGGTGAAGCTTTCTTT	CASLGGEAFF
TRBV14	TRBD1	-	TRBJ2-1	TGTGCCAGCAGCCAAGATCGGGGACAGATAGGCAATGAGCAGTTCTTC	CASSQDRGQIGNEQFF
TRBV5-8	TRBD1	-	TRBJ1-2	TGTGCCAGCAGCTGGGGACAGGGGGGAAATGGCTACACCTTC	CASSWGQGGNGYTF
TRBV4-1	-	medium-sized	TRBJ2-7	TGCGCCAGCAGCCATCCGTTACGGGGCCGCGAGCAGTACTTC	CASSHPLRGREQYF
TRBV12-5	TRBD1	-	TRBJ1-1	TGTGCTAGTGGTTTGGCTATGTGGGATCAGGGGGCCGGCAACACTGAAGCTTTCTTT	CASGLAMWDQGAGNTEAFF
TRBV15	-	-	TRBJ2-1	TGTGCCACCAGCAGAGGCCTATCACTAGCCAATGAGCAGTTCTTC	CATSRGLSLANEQFF
TRBV5-6	-	-	TRBJ2-7	TGTGCCAGCAGCTTACTAGAGCCCTACGAGCAGTACTTC	CASSLLEPYEQYF
TRBV29-1	-	-	TRBJ2-3	TGCAGCGTTTTTGGACAGAGCACAGATACGCAGTATTTT	CSVFGQSTDTQYF
TRBV7-9	-	once	TRBJ1-2	TGTGCCAGCAGCCCTGTACAGGCGGAGGGCTACACCTTC	CASSPVQAEGYTF
TRBV15	-	-	TRBJ2-5	TGTGCCACCAGCAGAGATCAGGGGGAGGTGACCCAGTACTTC	CATSRDQGEVTQYF
TRBV4-2	-	-	TRBJ2-5	TGTGCCAGCAGCCAAAGTGGGGCTAGCGAACAAGAGACCCAGTACTTC	CASSQSGASEQETQYF
TRBV29-1	-	-	TRBJ2-5	TGCAGCGTTGAACGGAAAGGGTTGGGGCCACGGACCCAGTACTTC	CSVERKGLGPRTQYF
TRBV4-1	-	-	TRBJ2-2	TGCGCCAGCAGCTTTAGCACAGCAACACGCACCGGGGAGCTGTTTTTT	CASSFSTATRTGELFF
TRBV6-1	-	-	TRBJ1-5	TGTGCCAGCAGTGAACATATGGGACGCGGGAATCAGCCCCAGCATTTT	CASSEHMGRGNQPQHF
TRBV25-1	TRBD2	-	TRBJ2-7	TGTGCCAGCAGCTCCCCAGCGGGAGTCAACGAGCAGTACTTC	CASSSPAGVNEQYF
TRBV28	-	few	TRBJ1-1	TGTGCCAGTTTGGACGTGAACACTGAAGCTTTCTTT	CASLDVNTEAFF
TRBV6-1	-	medium-sized	TRBJ2-7	TGTGCCAGCAGTGAAGGGGACGCCTCCTCCTACGAGCAGTACTTC	CASSEGDASSYEQYF
TRBV7-9	TRBD1	once	TRBJ1-2	TGTGCCAGCAGCTTATCCCCCGGGACAGGGGGCGCCTACTATGGCTACACCTTC	CASSLSPGTGGAYYGYTF
TRBV4-2	-	medium-sized	TRBJ2-5	TGTGCCAGCAGCCCCGGACAGCAAGAGACCCAGTACTTC	CASSPGQQETQYF
TRBV5-1	-	-	TRBJ1-3	TGCGCCAGCAGCTTGCTCCAGGGGTCCTATTCTGGAAACACCATATATTTT	CASSLLQGSYSGNTIYF
TRBV18	-	-	TRBJ1-2	TGTGCCAGCTCACCCCCAGGGCCGGCCTATGGCTACACCTTC	CASSPPGPAYGYTF
TRBV14	-	-	TRBJ1-6	TGTGCCAGCAGCCTCCAGGGTGGAGGATCACCCCTCCACTTT	CASSLQGGGSPLHF
TRBV4-1	-	once	TRBJ2-2	TGCGCCAGCAGCCTTGGACCGGTGACCGGGGAGCTGTTTTTT	CASSLGPVTGELFF
TRBV5-8	TRBD1	few	TRBJ1-5	TGTGCCAGCAGCTGGGCAGGGGGCGGGGAGCAGCCCCAGCATTTT	CASSWAGGGEQPQHF
TRBV4-1	TRBD1	-	TRBJ1-2	TGCGCCAGCAGCCAAGAGACAGGGACAACTAACTATGGCTACACCTTC	CASSQETGTTNYGYTF
TRBV25-1	-	-	TRBJ2-1	TGTGCCAGCAGTGATCTTACAGGGGAGGGGCAGTTCTTC	CASSDLTGEGQFF
TRBV27	-	-	TRBJ2-7	TGTGCCAGCAGTTTAACCTCCTCCTACGAGCAGTACTTC	CASSLTSSYEQYF
TRBV7-9	-	-	TRBJ1-2	TGTGCCAGCAGCTTAGGACAGAACTATGGCTACACCTTC	CASSLGQNYGYTF
TRBV30	-	few	TRBJ2-7	TGTGCCTGGAGTGTATGGCAGGACAATGTCTACGAGCAGTACTTC	CAWSVWQDNVYEQYF
TRBV5-1	-	-	TRBJ2-2	TGCGCCAGCAGCTTGATACCAGGGGCTTCCACCGGGGAGCTGTTTTTT	CASSLIPGASTGELFF
TRBV19	TRBD1	-	TRBJ1-4	TGTGCCAGTAGTCCGCCGGGACAGGGTTACGAAAAACTGTTTTTT	CASSPPGQGYEKLFF